This T cell receptor beta chain comes out of a study of response to subunit inactivated influenza vaccine. TCRdb processed the RT-PCR reads anew with MiXCR; each CDR3 protein has one entry. The table includes some 640,000 distinct CDR3 sequences, approximately 15% detected once. This clonotype has ten or more counts. V lost 2 bases to trimming and J lost 14 bases; unmatched junction nucleotides: 5. Germline CDR1 reads LGHNA; CDR2 reads YSLEER. The CDR3 sequence is 14 residues long. The receptor was derived from a man aged 45 to 65 who received an inactivated influenza vaccine. The material was PBMCs from blood, obtained around two weeks before vaccination. The V gene is TRBV4-3, the J gene TRBJ2-1; 14 bases fit TRBD2. The CDR3 nucleotides read TGCGCCAGCAGCCAAACACCGGGACTAGCGGGGGAGTTCTTC. Its protein product is CASSQTPGLAGEFF.